This entry lists 20 T cell receptor beta chains sequenced from one sample in a study of T cells after yellow fever vaccination. Each CDR3 protein is one row after TCRdb ran MiXCR on the 5' RACE reads. The sample has approximately 300,000 distinct CDR3 sequences, 6.8% seen once. Sequencing used PBMCs, obtained more than 40 days after the first yellow fever vaccination. The receptor source for this set is a young man who received the YFV17D yellow fever vaccine.

In the case of this clonotype: This may stem from a read error, because a much larger clone lies one nucleotide away. This rearrangement joins TRBV5-1 to TRBJ2-3, with D possibly being TRBD1 or TRBD2 (5 bases each). CDR1 is SGHRS and CDR2 is YFSETQ in the germline V gene. The CDR3 runs to 15 residues. Trimming stripped 8 bases from V and 5 bases from J, with 21 bases between. CDR3 in amino acids: CARSTGPTQVDTQYF. In nucleotides, the CDR3 is TGCGCCAGAAGCACGGGACCCACGCAGGTAGATACGCAGTATTTT.

This chain uses TRBV5-4 with TRBJ2-3, with D perhaps TRBD2 (5 bases). Trimming took off 0 bases at V and 5 bases at J, with 7 bases between the two ends. Germline V gene lookup returns CDR1 SGHNT and CDR2 YYREEE (reference sequence). CDR3 length equals 13 residues. CDR3 nucleotide sequence: TGTGCCAGCAGCTTGGAGGGAGTAGATACGCAGTATTTT. This translates into CASSLEGVDTQYF.

The V gene is TRBV20-1, the J gene TRBJ1-1; D might be TRBD1 (5 bases). From germline, CDR1 is DFQATT and CDR2 SNEGSKA (reference sequence). The CDR3 length is 14 residues. V lost 0 bases and J lost 4, with 12 bases in between. Here the CDR3 reads CSAREGPGVTEAFF. In nucleotides, the CDR3 is TGCAGTGCTAGAGAGGGGCCAGGCGTCACTGAAGCTTTCTTT.

The chain carries TRBV9 and TRBJ1-2; tentatively, D is TRBD1 (5 bases). Germline V lookup: CDR1 SGDLS, CDR2 YYNGEE. The CDR3 has 15 amino acids. CDR3 sequence reads: CAVTRGLRANYGYTF. In DNA form, the CDR3 reads TGTGCAGTCACCCGGGGACTCAGAGCTAACTATGGCTACACCTTC. Combining the CDR3 with reference TRBV9 and TRBJ1-2 gives the whole variable domain DSGVTQTPKHLITATGQRVTLRCSPRSGDLSVYWYQQSLDQGLQFLIQYYNGEERAKGNILERFSAQQFPDLHSELNLSSLELGDSALYFCAVTRGLRANYGYTFGSGTRLTVV.

In its sample, this clonotype was seen a few times. The V gene is TRBV4-3, the J gene TRBJ2-7; perhaps TRBD2 as D (7 bases). The germline CDR1 and CDR2 sequences are LGHNA and YSLEER. This CDR3 region has 19 residues. The V gene lost 4 bases and the J gene lost 3 bases, with 28 bases spanning the gap. CDR3 bases: TGCGCCAGCAGCCTAACGGCCCCTTTAGCCGGGGGGCCGATCTACGAGCAGTACTTC. Translated, it gives CASSLTAPLAGGPIYEQYF.

This clonotype was observed a handful of times. The chain couples TRBV7-9 to TRBJ2-1; TRBD1 is a possible D gene (6 bases). CDR1 and CDR2 from the germline V gene are SEHNR and FQNEAQ (reference sequence). The length of the CDR3 is 15 residues. Trimming took 6 bases from V and 8 from J, leaving 20 bases between them. CDR3 nucleotides: TGTGCCAGCAGTAATTCCGGGGTCGAGGGGGATGAGCAGTTCTTC. It specifies CASSNSGVEGDEQFF.

This clonotype has only a few counts. The V call is TRBV6-2 or TRBV6-3, the J call TRBJ2-3; 9 bases agree with TRBD1. V was clipped by 4 bases and J by 2 bases; unmatched bases: 7. CDR3 size: 16 residues. Looked up from germline, CDR1 is MNHEY and CDR2 is SVGEGT. The CDR3 DNA is TGTGCCAGCAGTTCTTGGACAGGGGCGACCACAGATACGCAGTATTTT. This translates into CASSSWTGATTDTQYF.

This clonotype was observed at least ten times. V and J are TRBV6-1 and TRBJ2-3; 10 positions match TRBD2. CDR3 size: 13 residues. Germline V gene data show CDR1 as MNHNS and CDR2 as SASEGT. V shed 6 bases, J shed 4 bases, and the junction held 1 base outside the gene matches. This CDR3 reads CASRAGGPDTQYF. In DNA, the CDR3 is TGTGCCAGCAGAGCGGGGGGGCCAGATACGCAGTATTTT.

The chain is built from TRBV7-2 and TRBJ1-5; tentative D call: TRBD1 (5 bases). This CDR3 has 15 residues. Trimming shortened V by 1 base and J by 5 bases, and 12 bases separated the two germline ends. The germline CDR1 and CDR2 sequences are SGHTA and FQGNSA. The CDR3 sequence: CASSLGAGRDQPQHF. The CDR3 nucleotides read TGTGCCAGCAGCTTAGGGGCAGGGAGAGATCAGCCCCAGCATTTT.

In this sample, this clonotype turned up a few times. The chain links TRBV4-2 to TRBJ2-3, with 12 bases that match TRBD1. The germline CDR1 and CDR2 sequences are LGHNA and YNFKEQ. The CDR3 runs to 16 residues. Germline trimming cut 1 base from V and 1 base from J; bases unmatched to any gene: 0. The CDR3 loop reads CASSQGDRGRTDTQYF. CDR3 nucleotide sequence: TGTGCCAGCAGCCAAGGGGACAGGGGGCGCACAGATACGCAGTATTTT.

The chain is built from TRBV7-9 and TRBJ2-7; D is unresolved. Germline loops: CDR1 SEHNR, CDR2 FQNEAQ (reference sequence). The CDR3 runs 14 residues. V lost 4 bases and J lost 1, with 11 bases in between. CDR3 sequence: CASSSEGRSYEQYF. The CDR3 DNA follows: TGTGCCAGCAGCTCCGAAGGGCGGTCCTACGAGCAGTACTTC.

This clonotype was observed a few times. The V and J genes are TRBV20-1 and TRBJ2-7; TRBD2 is a possible D gene (6 bases). CDR3 length: 14 residues. Germline-derived CDR1 and CDR2 are DFQATT and SNEGSKA (reference sequence). The ends were cut back, 5 bases at V and 0 bases at J, with 14 bases in the middle. CDR3 loop: CSALYGGSSYEQYF. The CDR3 region has the DNA TGCAGTGCTCTATACGGGGGTTCCTCCTACGAGCAGTACTTC.

This rearrangement joins TRBV5-1 to TRBJ1-4, with D possibly TRBD1 on 6 matching bases. The germline V gene encodes CDR1 SGHRS and CDR2 YFSETQ. The CDR3 covers 15 residues. V lost 4 bases and J lost 8, with 18 bases in between. The CDR3 spells CASSRRVGAGEKLFF. The CDR3 bases are TGCGCCAGCAGCCGGCGCGTGGGGGCGGGAGAAAAACTGTTTTTT.

This clonotype was counted at least ten times. The chain joins TRBV3-1 to TRBJ2-4; 12 bases align to TRBD1. The V gene end was trimmed by 4 bases and the J gene end by 12 bases; junction bases not matched to a gene: 4. The V gene's germline CDR1 is LGHDT and CDR2 YNNKEL (reference sequence). CDR3 length: 13 amino acids. CDR3 residues: CASSPGTGGSQYF. The DNA of the CDR3 is TGTGCCAGCAGCCCGGGGACAGGGGGCTCTCAGTACTTC.

At least ten counts were recorded for this clonotype. This chain links TRBV5-1 with TRBJ1-1, with TRBD1 matching 11 bases. The ends lost 4 bases at V and 5 bases at J; junction bases unmatched: 4. The CDR3 extends over 14 amino acids. Looked up from germline, CDR1 is SGHRS and CDR2 is YFSETQ. The CDR3 here is CASSTGTGGTEAFF. CDR3 in DNA: TGCGCCAGCAGCACGGGGACAGGGGGGACTGAAGCTTTCTTT.

The chain employs TRBV6-1 and TRBJ1-5; D not resolved. Between the trimmed V and J ends, which lost 0 bases and 0 bases, there was a span of 9 bases. The V gene's germline CDR1 is MNHNS and CDR2 SASEGT. The length of the CDR3 is 16 residues. The CDR3 bases are TGTGCCAGCAGTGAAGCGTCACCTTATAGCAATCAGCCCCAGCATTTT. Protein product: CASSEASPYSNQPQHF.

This chain uses TRBV30 with TRBJ1-2; D perhaps matches TRBD1 (6 bases). Per germline, CDR1 GTSNPN and CDR2 SVGIG (reference sequence). V was cut by 2 bases and J by 8 bases, with 6 bases left in between. The CDR3 contains 10 residues. This CDR3 is CAWSRGGYTF. For the CDR3, the DNA is TGTGCCTGGAGTAGGGGGGGCTACACCTTC.

The chain couples TRBV5-1 to TRBJ2-7; 7 nucleotides agree with TRBD1. The length of the CDR3 is 15 residues. V dropped 3 bases and J dropped 3; count of bases not matched to a gene: 9. Looked up from germline, CDR1 is SGHRS and CDR2 is YFSETQ. The CDR3 spells CASSSNQGVLYEQYF. The DNA of the CDR3 is TGCGCCAGCAGCTCAAATCAGGGGGTTCTCTACGAGCAGTACTTC.

V usage is TRBV6-6 and J usage is TRBJ2-7; the D is unclear. The V gene's germline CDR1 is MNHNY and CDR2 SVGAGI (reference sequence). The CDR3 totals 13 residues. Trimming removed 8 bases at V and 2 bases at J, with 13 bases between. The CDR3 coding sequence is TGTGCCAGCTTGGCAGCAGCCCCCTACGAGCAGTACTTC. Residues: CASLAAAPYEQYF.

The J gene is TRBJ2-1, the V gene TRBV5-4; D gene unclear. The CDR3 covers 13 residues. V lost 0 bases to trimming and J lost 8 bases, with 9 bases between them. The V gene's germline CDR1 is SGHNT and CDR2 YYREEE (reference sequence). CDR3 region: CASSLAPTDEQFF. DNA for the CDR3: TGTGCCAGCAGCTTGGCCCCGACTGATGAGCAGTTCTTC.